The 24 T cell receptor beta chains reported below all come from one sample, sequenced in a study of response to subunit inactivated influenza vaccine. TCRdb itself ran the RT-PCR reads through MiXCR, one entry per CDR3 protein. The table records roughly 570,000 distinct CDR3 sequences, 14% of them present only once. Sequenced here: PBMCs from blood, sampled 12 days after vaccination. These receptors were collected from a middle-aged man who received an inactivated influenza vaccine.

This chain joins TRBV7-9 and TRBJ2-5; 10 bases match TRBD1. Germline V gene data show CDR1 as SEHNR and CDR2 as FQNEAQ (reference sequence). CDR3 size: 16 residues. After removal of 3 bases from V and 3 bases from J, the junction contained 7 bases not matched to a gene. DNA for the CDR3: TGTGCCAGCAGCTTGGGACAGGGGATCGAAAAAGAGACCCAGTACTTC. This sequence encodes CASSLGQGIEKETQYF.

The V gene is TRBV15, the J gene TRBJ2-3; D remains unclear. CDR3 length equals 12 residues. CDR1 is LNHNV, CDR2 YYDKDF, per germline (reference sequence). V lost 1 base and J 5 bases, leaving 4 bases between the germline ends. As DNA, the CDR3 is TGTGCCACCAGCAGAGCAGGAGATACGCAGTATTTT. Its translation: CATSRAGDTQYF.

V is TRBV6-1 and J is TRBJ2-7; 8 bases fit TRBD1. With 6 bases clipped from V and 0 bases from J, the junction kept 7 bases outside the gene matches. The CDR3 spans 15 residues. From germline, CDR1 is MNHNS and CDR2 SASEGT. CDR3 sequence (DNA): TGTGCCAGCAGGCCAACAGGGGGTCGCTCCTACGAGCAGTACTTC. This encodes CASRPTGGRSYEQYF.

The table lists this clonotype with a few counts. This chain links TRBV12-3 or TRBV12-4 with TRBJ1-5; 7 positions agree with TRBD1. V was clipped by 5 bases and J by 3 bases; unmatched bases: 10. The CDR3 contains 16 residues. The CDR3 loop reads CASSAGTVMNNQPQHF. Written as DNA, the CDR3 is TGTGCCAGCAGTGCCGGGACAGTGATGAACAATCAGCCCCAGCATTTT.

The V and J genes are TRBV29-1 and TRBJ2-1; D is possibly TRBD1 (8 bases). V was cut by 4 bases and J by 10 bases, with 14 bases left in between. Looked up from germline, CDR1 is SQVTM and CDR2 is ANQGSEA. The CDR3 runs to 12 residues. The CDR3 loop reads CSVGQGRGEQFF. The CDR3 nucleotides are TGCAGCGTTGGACAGGGGCGGGGGGAGCAGTTCTTC.

In this sample, this clonotype turned up a few times. The genes are TRBV20-1 and TRBJ2-5, with TRBD2 identical over 8 bases. This CDR3 has 16 residues. J lost 2 bases, V lost 1 base, and 9 bases had no gene match. Germline V lookup: CDR1 DFQATT, CDR2 SNEGSKA (reference sequence). CDR3: CSARGWVAGIQETQYF. Written as DNA, the CDR3 is TGCAGTGCTAGAGGATGGGTAGCGGGAATTCAAGAGACCCAGTACTTC.

This clonotype was recorded a few times. The chain has TRBV20-1 and TRBJ2-1; D possibly corresponds to TRBD2 (5 bases). Germline CDR1 and CDR2: DFQATT and SNEGSKA (reference sequence). Trimming cost V 0 bases and J 2 bases, with 17 bases left between them. The CDR3 loop spans 17 amino acids. The CDR3 reads CSARDPHKGAAYNEQFF. In DNA form, the CDR3 reads TGCAGTGCTAGAGATCCCCACAAGGGAGCTGCCTACAATGAGCAGTTCTTC.

This chain connects TRBV5-1 to TRBJ2-1; 7 bases are shared with TRBD2. J lost 3 bases, V lost 0 bases, and 3 bases had no gene match. The germline CDR1 and CDR2 sequences are SGHRS and YFSETQ. The CDR3 length is 15 residues. CDR3 loop: CASSLELANYNEQFF. The CDR3 DNA is TGCGCCAGCAGCTTGGAACTAGCGAACTACAATGAGCAGTTCTTC. The entire variable domain, with the rest obtained from reference TRBV5-1 and TRBJ2-1, is as follows: KAGVTQTPRYLIKTRGQQVTLSCSPISGHRSVSWYQQTPGQGLQFLFEYFSETQRNKGNFPGRFSGRQFSNSRSEMNVSTLELGDSALYLCASSLELANYNEQFFGPGTRLTVL.

A few counts support this clonotype. This chain uses TRBV5-1 with TRBJ2-3; a weak D match, TRBD1 (5 bases). This CDR3 is 14 amino acids long. CDR1 and CDR2 from the germline V gene are SGHRS and YFSETQ. Trimming left V 4 bases short and J 8 bases short, with 17 bases between. CDR3 DNA: TGCGCCAGCAGCGGCAGACAGCCACCGGCTACGCAGTATTTT. Translated: CASSGRQPPATQYF.

The V gene is TRBV27, the J gene TRBJ1-6, with D perhaps matching TRBD1 (6 bases). The CDR3 sequence is 13 residues long. Trimming removed 8 bases from V and 10 bases from J, with 15 bases in between. Germline CDR1 and CDR2: MNHEY and SMNVEV (reference sequence). The CDR3 DNA is TGTGCCAGCGCGAACAGGGCAAACTCACCCCTCCACTTT. The encoded protein is CASANRANSPLHF.

This clonotype came up many times. The DNA of the CDR3 is TGTGCCAGCAGCCAAGTATGGGAGGCGAACACTGAAGCTTTCTTT. Its translation: CASSQVWEANTEAFF. This rearrangement joins TRBV3-1 to TRBJ1-1; D uncertain. The CDR3 spans 15 residues. Germline CDR1 and CDR2: LGHDT and YNNKEL (reference sequence). V lost 1 base, J lost 1 base, and 10 bases lay in between.

The CDR3 here is CASSLAWVRLAGDSYNEQFF. DNA for the CDR3: TGTGCCAGCAGCTTAGCCTGGGTGCGGCTAGCGGGAGACTCCTACAATGAGCAGTTCTTC. The J gene is TRBJ2-1, the V gene TRBV11-1; 10 bases map to TRBD2. This CDR3 has 20 residues. The germline gives CDR1 SGHAT, CDR2 FQDESV (reference sequence). The J segment lost 0 bases and the V segment lost 0 bases, leaving 11 bases of the junction unmatched.

In this sample, this clonotype turned up a few times. This CDR3 is CASSFDRGRGADTQYF. DNA for the CDR3: TGTGCCAGCAGCTTCGACAGGGGGCGTGGGGCAGATACGCAGTATTTT. The rearrangement links TRBV7-9 to TRBJ2-3; 10 nucleotides match TRBD1. The CDR3 contains 16 residues. The V segment lost 3 bases and the J segment 4 bases; nucleotides outside the gene matches: 7. Germline V gene lookup returns CDR1 SEHNR and CDR2 FQNEAQ (reference sequence).

At least ten counts were recorded for this clonotype. The gene calls are TRBV28 and TRBJ2-1, with TRBD1 as a possible D gene (6 bases). This CDR3 has 14 residues. Germline assignment: CDR1 MDHEN and CDR2 SYDVKM. Trimming took off 6 bases at V and 1 base at J, with 10 bases between the two ends. The CDR3 here is CASSPRGSYNEQFF. The CDR3 DNA sequence: TGTGCCAGCAGCCCGAGGGGGTCCTACAATGAGCAGTTCTTC.

This clonotype was detected many times. The V gene is TRBV27, the J gene TRBJ1-2; the D is unclear. From germline, CDR1 is MNHEY and CDR2 SMNVEV (reference sequence). Trimming removed 6 bases from V and 8 bases from J, with 16 bases in between. The CDR3 length is 13 residues. The CDR3 DNA reads TGTGCCAGCAGCGCCCCCAATGTGGGAGGCTACACCTTC. It codes for CASSAPNVGGYTF.

There are a few counts of this clonotype. The CDR3 here is CASSQHTSGRAPRDTGELFF. In DNA form, the CDR3 reads TGCGCCAGCAGCCAACATACTAGCGGGAGGGCCCCAAGGGACACCGGGGAGCTGTTTTTT. The chain has TRBV4-1 and TRBJ2-2; TRBD2 matches 13 bases. V gave up 2 bases and J gave up 3 bases; unmatched junction bases: 12. CDR3 length equals 20 residues. Germline loops: CDR1 MGHRA, CDR2 YSYEKL.

V gene TRBV28 combines with J gene TRBJ2-2, with D unclear. Germline assignment: CDR1 MDHEN and CDR2 SYDVKM. This CDR3 is built from 13 residues. V was shortened by 6 bases and J by 6 bases, with 11 bases between the two germline ends. CDR3 sequence reads: CASRGSGPGELFF. The CDR3 DNA sequence: TGTGCCAGCAGGGGGTCGGGCCCCGGGGAGCTGTTTTTT. The full variable domain, rest sourced from reference TRBV28 and TRBJ2-2, is DVKVTQSSRYLVKRTGEKVFLECVQDMDHENMFWYRQDPGLGLRLIYFSYDVKMKEKGDIPEGYSVSREKKERFSLILESASTNQTSMYLCASRGSGPGELFFGEGSRLTVL.

The V call is TRBV5-1, the J call TRBJ2-2; tentative D call: TRBD2 (6 bases). V was clipped by 2 bases and J by 5 bases, with 10 bases between them. Germline values: CDR1 SGHRS, CDR2 YFSETQ. The CDR3 is 14 amino acids. The CDR3 bases are TGCGCCAGCAGCTTCGGGGGAGTAACCGGGGAGCTGTTTTTT. Encoded protein: CASSFGGVTGELFF.

In this sample, this clonotype turned up many times. The chain couples TRBV12-3 or TRBV12-4 to TRBJ1-1; D uncertain. The CDR3 runs to 13 residues. Trimming pared 6 bases from V and 1 base from J, leaving 9 bases between. The DNA for the CDR3 is TGTGCCAGCAGCCCTTTGAAGAACACTGAAGCTTTCTTT. This codes for CASSPLKNTEAFF.

V is TRBV5-1 and J is TRBJ2-1; 7 nucleotides align to TRBD1. V was clipped by 3 bases and J by 5 bases; unmatched bases: 5. The CDR3 is 14 amino acids. The germline CDR1 and CDR2 sequences are SGHRS and YFSETQ. CDR3 amino acids: CASSSGTDHNEQFF. Written as DNA, the CDR3 is TGCGCCAGCAGCTCCGGGACAGACCACAATGAGCAGTTCTTC.

The rearrangement uses TRBV6-5 and TRBJ2-7; D remains ambiguous. Germline loops: CDR1 MNHEY, CDR2 SVGAGI. CDR3 length: 14 residues. V lost 0 bases and J 4 bases, leaving 10 bases between the germline ends. The CDR3 region has the DNA TGTGCCAGCAGTTACTCGACCTTGACTTACGAGCAGTACTTC. It is translated as CASSYSTLTYEQYF.

This clonotype was detected a few times. CDR3 protein: CASSWQADTQYF. The CDR3 bases are TGTGCCAGCAGTTGGCAGGCAGATACGCAGTATTTT. The rearrangement uses TRBV6-6 and TRBJ2-3; D uncertain. V dropped 4 bases and J dropped 4 bases, with 6 bases sitting between them. This CDR3 contains 12 residues. The germline V gene has CDR1 MNHNY and CDR2 SVGAGI (reference sequence).

The DNA for the CDR3 is TGTGCCAGCAGCCCTCGGGCGAACACAGATACGCAGTATTTT. The encoded protein is CASSPRANTDTQYF. The V and J genes are TRBV3-1 and TRBJ2-3; D uncertain. This CDR3 region has 14 residues. CDR1 and CDR2 from the germline V gene are LGHDT and YNNKEL (reference sequence). V lost 4 bases to trimming and J lost 2 bases, with 10 bases between them.

This clonotype was detected a few times. This rearrangement joins TRBV30 to TRBJ2-7, with D maybe TRBD1 (7 bases). Trimming pared 0 bases from V and 2 bases from J, leaving 11 bases between. CDR1 and CDR2 from the germline V gene are GTSNPN and SVGIG (reference sequence). CDR3 size: 14 residues. CDR3 nucleotides: TGTGCCTGGAGTGTAGGAGGGGGCCCCTACGAGCAGTACTTC. Translated, it gives CAWSVGGGPYEQYF.